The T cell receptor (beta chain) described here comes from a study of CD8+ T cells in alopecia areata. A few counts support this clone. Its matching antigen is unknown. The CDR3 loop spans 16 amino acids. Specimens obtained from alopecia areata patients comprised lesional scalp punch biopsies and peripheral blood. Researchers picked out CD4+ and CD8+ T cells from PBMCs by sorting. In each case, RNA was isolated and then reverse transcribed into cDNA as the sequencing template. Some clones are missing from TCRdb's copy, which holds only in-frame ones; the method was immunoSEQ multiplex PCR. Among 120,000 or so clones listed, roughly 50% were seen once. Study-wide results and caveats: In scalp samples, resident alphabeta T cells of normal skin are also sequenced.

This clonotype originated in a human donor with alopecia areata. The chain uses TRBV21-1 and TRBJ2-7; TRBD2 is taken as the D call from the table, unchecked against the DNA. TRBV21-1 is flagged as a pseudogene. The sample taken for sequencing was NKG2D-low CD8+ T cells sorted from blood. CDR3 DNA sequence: TGTGCCAGCAGCAAGCCTCTCGGAGGGTCGCGCTACGAGCAGTACTTC. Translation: CASSKPLGGSRYEQYF.